This T cell receptor beta chain was identified during a study of cytomegalovirus exposure and HLA in healthy donors. V lost 5 bases to trimming and J lost 9 bases; unmatched junction nucleotides: 17. Germline assignment: CDR1 SNHLY and CDR2 FYNNEI. The CDR3 consists of 17 residues. In the PCR, 60 Vbeta and 13 Jbeta primers were used. Assay used: immunoSEQ multiplex PCR; TCRdb lists only in-frame clones, some missing. Of tens of thousands of clones listed, 60% to 80% were seen once; the top ten hold under 4%. The chain links TRBV2 to TRBJ2-1; 9 positions agree with TRBD2. Sample: PBMCs. This clonotype originated in a woman aged 35 to 49 in good health and CMV-seronegative. The chain's CDR3 is CASSQEGLATWRTEQFF. CDR3 nucleotides: TGTGCCAGCAGTCAGGAGGGACTAGCCACCTGGAGGACTGAGCAGTTCTTC.